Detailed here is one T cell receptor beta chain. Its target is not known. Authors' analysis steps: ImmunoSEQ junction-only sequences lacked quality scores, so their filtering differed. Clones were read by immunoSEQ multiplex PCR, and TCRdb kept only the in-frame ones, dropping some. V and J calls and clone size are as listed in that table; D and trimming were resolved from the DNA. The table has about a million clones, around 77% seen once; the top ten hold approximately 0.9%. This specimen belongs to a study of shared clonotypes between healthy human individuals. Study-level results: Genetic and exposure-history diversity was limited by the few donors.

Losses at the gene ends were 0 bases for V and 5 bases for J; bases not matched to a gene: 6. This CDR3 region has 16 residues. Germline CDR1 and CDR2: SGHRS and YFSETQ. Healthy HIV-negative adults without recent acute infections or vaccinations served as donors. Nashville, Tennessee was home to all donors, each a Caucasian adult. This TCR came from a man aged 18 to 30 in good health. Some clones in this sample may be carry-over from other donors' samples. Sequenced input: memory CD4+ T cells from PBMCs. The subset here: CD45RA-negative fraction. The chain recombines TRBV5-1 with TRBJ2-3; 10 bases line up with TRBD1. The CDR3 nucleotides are TGCGCCAGCAGCTTGGGAGACAGGGGGCAAGTAGATACGCAGTATTTT. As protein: CASSLGDRGQVDTQYF.